This entry concerns a single T cell receptor beta chain. Antigen unknown. The record originates from a study of PD-1 blockade in classical Hodgkin lymphoma. General study results and limits: Those starting nivolumab under 1 year post-ASCT were excluded. Compared with baseline, CD4+ but not CD8+ TCR diversity had risen significantly by C4D1.

Time point noted: cycle 4 day 1 (C4D1), after less than 7 weeks of nivolumab. Brentuximab vedotin exposure varied, and every patient relapsed after autologous stem cell transplantation. The CDR3 runs to 14 residues. V lost 0 bases and J lost 4, with 8 bases in between. Germline CDR1 SGDLS, CDR2 YYNGEE. The assay was immunoSEQ multiplex PCR, and TCRdb's table has in-frame clones only and misses some. The sample records under 25,000 clones, 76% being singletons. The TCR was taken from a human donor with classical Hodgkin lymphoma. This chain connects TRBV9 to TRBJ2-1; D gene ambiguous. The material was peripheral blood mononuclear cells (PBMCs), obtained before the fourth cycle of nivolumab. This chain's CDR3 is CASSVGVGYNEQFF. The DNA for the CDR3 is TGTGCCAGCAGCGTAGGAGTAGGTTACAATGAGCAGTTCTTC. Full variable domain (rest looked up from reference TRBV9 and TRBJ2-1): DSGVTQTPKHLITATGQRVTLRCSPRSGDLSVYWYQQSLDQGLQFLIQYYNGEERAKGNILERFSAQQFPDLHSELNLSSLELGDSALYFCASSVGVGYNEQFFGPGTRLTVL.